This T cell receptor beta chain was sequenced for a study of blood T cell repertoires in COVID-19. Study-wide background: Collection of acute and convalescent COVID-19 samples took place in the United States, Italy and Spain.

Clones were sequenced by immunoSEQ multiplex PCR, and TCRdb holds only the in-frame ones, with some missing. Of 37,000 or so clones in the sample, around 86% are singletons; the top ten hold 62%. V dropped 4 bases and J dropped 2; count of bases not matched to a gene: 8. This CDR3 is built from 17 residues. From germline, CDR1 is MDHEN and CDR2 SYDVKM. V gene TRBV28 combines with J gene TRBJ1-3; 10 bases are a match to TRBD1. Source material: peripheral blood. This sequence was found in a man between 70 and 80 years old with acute or convalescent COVID-19. CDR3 nucleotide sequence: TGTGCCAGCAGTTCCGGGACAGGGGCGTCAACTGGAAACACCATATATTTT. Amino acids: CASSSGTGASTGNTIYF.